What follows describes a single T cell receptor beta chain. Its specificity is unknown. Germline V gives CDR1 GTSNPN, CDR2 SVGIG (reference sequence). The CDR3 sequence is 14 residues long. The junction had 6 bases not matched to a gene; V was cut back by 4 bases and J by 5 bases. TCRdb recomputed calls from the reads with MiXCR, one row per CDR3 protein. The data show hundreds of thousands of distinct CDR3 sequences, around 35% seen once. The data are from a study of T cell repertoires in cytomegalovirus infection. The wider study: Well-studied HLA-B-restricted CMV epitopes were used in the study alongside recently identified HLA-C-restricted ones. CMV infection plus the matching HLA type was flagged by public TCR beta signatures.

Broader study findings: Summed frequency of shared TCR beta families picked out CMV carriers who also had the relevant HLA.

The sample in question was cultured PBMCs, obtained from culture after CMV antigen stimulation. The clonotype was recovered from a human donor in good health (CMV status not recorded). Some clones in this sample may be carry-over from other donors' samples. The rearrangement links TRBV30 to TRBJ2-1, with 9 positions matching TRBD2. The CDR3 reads CAWKPTSGHNEQFF. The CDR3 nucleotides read TGTGCCTGGAAGCCGACTAGCGGTCACAATGAGCAGTTCTTC.